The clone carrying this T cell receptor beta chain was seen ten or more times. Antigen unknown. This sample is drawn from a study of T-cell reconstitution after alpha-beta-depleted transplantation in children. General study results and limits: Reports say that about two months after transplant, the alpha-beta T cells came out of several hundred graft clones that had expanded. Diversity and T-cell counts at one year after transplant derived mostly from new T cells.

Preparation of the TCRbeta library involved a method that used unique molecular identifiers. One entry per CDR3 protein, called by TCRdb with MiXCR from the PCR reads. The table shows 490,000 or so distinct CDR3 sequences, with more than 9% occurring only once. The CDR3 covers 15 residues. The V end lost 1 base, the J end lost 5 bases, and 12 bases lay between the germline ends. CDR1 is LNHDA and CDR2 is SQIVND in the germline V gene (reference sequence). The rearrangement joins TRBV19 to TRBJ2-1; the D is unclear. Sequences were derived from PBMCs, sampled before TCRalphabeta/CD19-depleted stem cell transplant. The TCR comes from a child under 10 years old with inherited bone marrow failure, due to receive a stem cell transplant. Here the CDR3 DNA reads TGTGCCAGTAGTATAGGACGGACGGTCCACAATGAGCAGTTCTTC. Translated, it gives CASSIGRTVHNEQFF.